The rows below give T cell receptor beta chains drawn from one sample of a study of blood T cell repertoires in COVID-19. Sequencing used immunoSEQ multiplex PCR; TCRdb keeps in-frame clones, though not all of them. The sample yields around 200,000 clones, more than 70% seen once. Material for sequencing was PBMCs or T cells enriched from blood (not recorded which). Receptors were obtained from a middle-aged man who had recovered from COVID-19. Both conserved end residues are part of each CDR3. A D gene is named only where the DNA matches it firmly. Some rows mark clone size as missing; the rest say once, few, many or name a class of expanded clone.

V: TRBV27; D: .; J: TRBJ1-1; size: .; CDR3: CASSLEVGTEAFF; DNA: TGTGCCAGCAGTTTAGAGGTGGGCACTGAAGCTTTCTTT
V: TRBV27; D: TRBD1; J: TRBJ1-2; size: .; CDR3: CASSIRQGYTNYGYTF; DNA: TGTGCCAGCAGTATTAGACAGGGGTATACTAACTATGGCTACACCTTC
V: TRBV27; D: TRBD2; J: TRBJ2-3; size: .; CDR3: CASSFSGGVSSTDTQYF; DNA: TGTGCCAGCAGTTTTAGCGGGGGGGTTTCTAGCACAGATACGCAGTATTTT
V: TRBV5-8; D: .; J: TRBJ1-3; size: .; CDR3: CASSLEGGSGNTIYF; DNA: TGTGCCAGCAGCTTGGAGGGAGGTTCCGGAAACACCATATATTTT
V: TRBV20-1; D: .; J: TRBJ1-5; size: .; CDR3: CSASRGSQPQHF; DNA: TGCAGTGCTAGTAGAGGGTCTCAGCCCCAGCATTTT
V: TRBV7-8; D: TRBD1; J: TRBJ2-3; size: .; CDR3: CASSLGQGGDTQYF; DNA: TGTGCCAGCAGCCTAGGACAGGGTGGCGATACGCAGTATTTT
V: TRBV12-3/TRBV12-4; D: .; J: TRBJ2-7; size: few; CDR3: CASNPPGGGEQYF; DNA: TGTGCCAGCAACCCCCCTGGCGGCGGCGAGCAGTACTTC
V: TRBV13; D: .; J: TRBJ2-7; size: .; CDR3: CASSLGHSYEQYF; DNA: TGTGCCAGCAGCTTGGGGCACTCCTACGAGCAGTACTTC
V: TRBV14; D: .; J: TRBJ2-7; size: .; CDR3: CASSQALGSGPSYEQYF; DNA: TGTGCCAGCAGCCAAGCCCTGGGCAGCGGACCCTCCTACGAGCAGTACTTC
V: TRBV5-1; D: .; J: TRBJ1-3; size: .; CDR3: CASSLDSRSGNTIYF; DNA: TGCGCCAGCAGCTTGGACAGTCGGTCAGGAAACACCATATATTTT
V: TRBV25-1; D: .; J: TRBJ1-1; size: .; CDR3: CASQSQQGNTEAFF; DNA: TGTGCCAGCCAATCCCAACAGGGGAACACTGAAGCTTTCTTT
V: TRBV27; D: TRBD1; J: TRBJ1-2; size: .; CDR3: CASSLQTGSYGYTF; DNA: TGTGCCAGCAGTTTACAGACAGGGAGCTATGGCTACACCTTC
V: TRBV5-1; D: TRBD1; J: TRBJ1-6; size: .; CDR3: CASSFKGQNSPLHF; DNA: TGCGCCAGCAGCTTTAAGGGACAGAATTCACCCCTCCACTTT
V: TRBV28; D: TRBD1; J: TRBJ1-4; size: .; CDR3: CASMIGGGNEKLFF; DNA: TGTGCCAGCATGATAGGGGGCGGAAATGAAAAACTGTTTTTT
V: TRBV27; D: TRBD1; J: TRBJ1-5; size: .; CDR3: CASSPQTGNQPQHF; DNA: TGTGCCAGCAGTCCCCAGACAGGGAACCAGCCCCAGCATTTT
V: TRBV27; D: .; J: TRBJ2-7; size: .; CDR3: CASSFRQSYEQYF; DNA: TGTGCCAGCAGTTTTCGACAGTCCTACGAGCAGTACTTC
V: TRBV5-1; D: .; J: TRBJ2-1; size: once; CDR3: CASGLRTGGNNEQFF; DNA: TGCGCCAGCGGACTACGGACAGGCGGTAACAATGAGCAGTTCTTC
V: TRBV18; D: TRBD2; J: TRBJ2-1; size: .; CDR3: CASSPGGGAYNEQFF; DNA: TGTGCCAGCTCACCGGGGGGAGGGGCCTACAATGAGCAGTTCTTC
V: TRBV6-1; D: .; J: TRBJ1-3; size: .; CDR3: CASSVSGVVAGNTIYF; DNA: TGTGCCAGCAGTGTGTCAGGGGTCGTAGCTGGAAACACCATATATTTT
V: TRBV12-3/TRBV12-4; D: .; J: TRBJ1-2; size: .; CDR3: CASSLGRGYGYTF; DNA: TGTGCCAGCAGTTTAGGCAGGGGCTATGGCTACACCTTC
V: TRBV5-1; D: TRBD1; J: TRBJ2-3; size: .; CDR3: CASSFGQGATDTQYF; DNA: TGCGCCAGCAGCTTCGGACAGGGAGCGACAGATACGCAGTATTTT
V: TRBV30; D: .; J: TRBJ1-2; size: .; CDR3: CASTRGGSYGYTF; DNA: TGTGCCTCGACCCGGGGAGGGTCCTATGGCTACACCTTC
V: TRBV9; D: TRBD1; J: TRBJ1-2; size: once; CDR3: CASNPGGGYGYTF; DNA: TGTGCCAGCAACCCAGGGGGTGGCTATGGCTACACCTTC
V: TRBV30; D: .; J: TRBJ1-6; size: .; CDR3: CAWRQAPRSPLHF; DNA: TGTGCCTGGAGACAGGCGCCCCGATCACCCCTCCACTTT
V: TRBV11-2; D: .; J: TRBJ2-7; size: many; CDR3: CASSLDRGQSSEQYF; DNA: TGTGCCAGCAGCTTAGATCGAGGGCAGTCTTCCGAGCAGTACTTC
V: TRBV6-5; D: TRBD2; J: TRBJ2-1; size: .; CDR3: CASTGLAGVGEQFF; DNA: TGTGCCAGCACCGGACTAGCGGGAGTCGGCGAGCAGTTCTTC
V: TRBV9; D: .; J: TRBJ2-7; size: .; CDR3: CASSVYGLTDEQYF; DNA: TGTGCCAGCAGCGTATATGGGCTTACAGACGAGCAGTACTTC
V: TRBV10-3; D: .; J: TRBJ1-1; size: .; CDR3: CAISNNRELWTEAFF; DNA: TGTGCCATCAGTAACAACAGGGAGTTGTGGACTGAAGCTTTCTTT
V: TRBV5-1; D: .; J: TRBJ1-2; size: .; CDR3: CASSWDGGSYGYTF; DNA: TGCGCCAGCAGCTGGGACGGGGGAAGTTATGGCTACACCTTC
V: TRBV7-3; D: .; J: TRBJ1-1; size: .; CDR3: CASSWQGNTEAFF; DNA: TGTGCCAGCAGCTGGCAGGGGAACACTGAAGCTTTCTTT
V: TRBV27; D: .; J: TRBJ2-1; size: .; CDR3: CASSIRDTPFLVDEQFF; DNA: TGTGCCAGCAGTATCCGGGACACCCCATTTTTAGTCGATGAGCAGTTCTTC
V: TRBV19; D: TRBD1; J: TRBJ1-2; size: .; CDR3: CASSALAGGFGYGYTF; DNA: TGTGCCAGTAGCGCATTGGCAGGGGGCTTTGGGTATGGCTACACCTTC
V: TRBV5-8; D: .; J: TRBJ1-2; size: .; CDR3: CASSDRQRNYYGGGYTF; DNA: TGTGCCAGCAGCGATAGACAGCGTAACTACTATGGGGGCGGCTACACCTTC
V: TRBV11-3; D: .; J: TRBJ2-5; size: .; CDR3: CASRGQTGETQYF; DNA: TGTGCCAGCAGGGGACAAACCGGAGAGACCCAGTACTTC
V: TRBV10-3; D: .; J: TRBJ1-4; size: .; CDR3: CAISSATNEKLFF; DNA: TGTGCCATCAGTTCGGCAACTAATGAAAAACTGTTTTTT
V: TRBV4-2; D: TRBD1; J: TRBJ1-2; size: once; CDR3: CASSQSEGDRDKYGYTF; DNA: TGTGCCAGCAGCCAATCGGAGGGGGACAGGGATAAGTATGGCTACACCTTC
V: TRBV5-4; D: TRBD1; J: TRBJ1-1; size: .; CDR3: CASRPPTGENTEAFF; DNA: TGTGCCAGCCGCCCCCCGACAGGGGAGAACACTGAAGCTTTCTTT
V: TRBV7-3; D: .; J: TRBJ1-6; size: .; CDR3: CASSLISGRGSPLHF; DNA: TGTGCCAGCAGCTTAATATCGGGGAGAGGTTCACCCCTCCACTTT
V: TRBV7-3; D: .; J: TRBJ2-3; size: .; CDR3: CASSPSLGPPDTQYF; DNA: TGTGCCAGCAGCCCATCACTGGGCCCCCCAGATACGCAGTATTTT
V: TRBV7-3; D: .; J: TRBJ2-2; size: .; CDR3: CASSKDRNTGELFF; DNA: TGTGCCAGCAGCAAGGACAGAAACACCGGGGAGCTGTTTTTT
V: TRBV28; D: .; J: TRBJ2-2; size: .; CDR3: CASSFEERATGELFF; DNA: TGTGCCAGCAGTTTTGAGGAGAGAGCCACCGGGGAGCTGTTTTTT
V: TRBV9; D: TRBD1; J: TRBJ1-2; size: .; CDR3: CASSVDRGPYGYTF; DNA: TGTGCCAGCAGCGTAGACAGGGGGCCTTATGGCTACACCTTC
V: TRBV18; D: .; J: TRBJ1-1; size: .; CDR3: CASSQQGPGTEAFF; DNA: TGTGCCAGCTCCCAACAGGGCCCGGGCACTGAAGCTTTCTTT
V: TRBV11-2; D: .; J: TRBJ1-3; size: .; CDR3: CASSLGPGLAGNTIYF; DNA: TGTGCCAGCAGCTTAGGACCAGGGTTAGCTGGAAACACCATATATTTT
V: TRBV15; D: TRBD1; J: TRBJ2-5; size: .; CDR3: CATSRSTGAGGQETQYF; DNA: TGTGCCACCAGCAGATCCACAGGGGCAGGGGGCCAAGAGACCCAGTACTTC
V: TRBV7-6; D: .; J: TRBJ1-4; size: .; CDR3: CASSPGRGNEKLFF; DNA: TGTGCCAGCAGCCCCGGACGGGGAAATGAAAAACTGTTTTTT
V: TRBV4-2; D: TRBD1; J: TRBJ2-5; size: once; CDR3: CASSQEDRVQETQYF; DNA: TGTGCCAGCAGCCAAGAAGACAGGGTCCAAGAGACCCAGTACTTC
V: TRBV11-3; D: .; J: TRBJ1-5; size: .; CDR3: CASSTKKLRSQENNQPQHF; DNA: TGTGCCAGCAGCACAAAGAAATTAAGGTCACAGGAAAATAATCAGCCCCAGCATTTT
V: TRBV2; D: TRBD2; J: TRBJ2-3; size: few; CDR3: CASDLAGGPDTQYF; DNA: TGTGCCAGCGATTTAGCGGGAGGGCCAGATACGCAGTATTTT
V: TRBV6-5; D: TRBD1; J: TRBJ1-2; size: .; CDR3: CASTDRAGYTF; DNA: TGTGCCAGCACGGACAGGGCCGGCTACACCTTC
V: TRBV5-4; D: TRBD1; J: TRBJ2-7; size: .; CDR3: CASSLGDRAEEQYF; DNA: TGTGCCAGCAGCTTGGGGGACAGGGCCGAAGAGCAGTACTTC
V: TRBV29-1; D: TRBD1; J: TRBJ1-1; size: few; CDR3: CSVWDRVPNTEAFF; DNA: TGCAGCGTGTGGGACAGGGTTCCGAACACTGAAGCTTTCTTT
V: TRBV18; D: .; J: TRBJ2-2; size: .; CDR3: CASSPRQAGELFF; DNA: TGTGCCAGCTCACCACGACAGGCGGGGGAGCTGTTTTTT